This TCR beta chain was recovered during a study of shared clonotypes between healthy human individuals. J lost 3 bases, V lost 1 base, and 5 bases had no gene match. CDR1 and CDR2 from the germline V gene are SNHLY and FYNNEI. This CDR3 comprises 16 residues. This clone was observed once. Evenly divided among several immunoSEQ plates was the genomic DNA of each subset. The table came from immunoSEQ multiplex PCR; TCRdb's copy has only in-frame clones and leaves some out. The sample includes approximately 2.4 million clones, approximately 94% of them seen just once. This TCR was recovered from a man aged 18 to 29 in good health. This chain connects TRBV2 to TRBJ2-7; 11 positions match TRBD1. The sequencing sample was made of naive CD4+ T cells sorted from blood. Subset meaning: CD45RA+ positively selected. For the CDR3, the DNA is TGTGCCAGCAGTGAAGAGGGGGACAGGGGGAGCTACGAGCAGTACTTC. Its protein product is CASSEEGDRGSYEQYF.